This TCR beta chain was retrieved from a study of blood T cells in healthy people across ages. A J-beta primer mix and a sample-barcoded 5' primer were used in a second PCR of roughly 6 to 11 cycles. TCRdb passed the 5' RACE reads through MiXCR, listing each CDR3 protein once. There are 800,000 or so distinct CDR3 sequences in the sample; around a quarter occur only once, and more than 3% lies in the top ten. The V gene's germline CDR1 is SGHTA and CDR2 FQGNSA. This CDR3 is built from 15 residues. The V end was cut by 5 bases, the J end by 2 bases, with 14 bases between. This sample was shared with a second study, whose subject was T cells of mothers and their children.

Sequencing was carried out using blood. This chain links TRBV7-2 with TRBJ2-3, with TRBD1 as a possible D gene (7 bases). The TCR sequence derives from a boy aged 10-17 years in good health. CDR3 region: CASSPRDSYTDTQYF. The DNA for the CDR3 is TGTGCCAGCAGCCCGCGGGACAGTTACACAGATACGCAGTATTTT.